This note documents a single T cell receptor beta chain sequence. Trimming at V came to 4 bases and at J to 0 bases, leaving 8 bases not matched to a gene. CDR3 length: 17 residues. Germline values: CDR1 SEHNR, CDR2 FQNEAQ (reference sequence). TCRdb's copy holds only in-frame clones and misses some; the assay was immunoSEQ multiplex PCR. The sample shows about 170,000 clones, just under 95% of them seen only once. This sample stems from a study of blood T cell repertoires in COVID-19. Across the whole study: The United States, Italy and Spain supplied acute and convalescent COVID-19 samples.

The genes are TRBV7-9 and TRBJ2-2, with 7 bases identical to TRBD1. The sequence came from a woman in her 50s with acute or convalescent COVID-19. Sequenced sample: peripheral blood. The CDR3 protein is CASSSGGFSSNTGELFF. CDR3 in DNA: TGTGCCAGCAGCTCAGGGGGTTTCAGTTCGAACACCGGGGAGCTGTTTTTT.